The next 23 T cell receptor beta chains were all read from a single sample in a study of shared clonotypes between healthy human individuals (dated by TCRdb to 2019 to 2021). The method was the immunoSEQ multiplex PCR assay. This is the immuneACCESS table as TCRdb keeps it, with only in-frame sequences that have V and J called. A part of the clones is gone; compared with another copy, unresolved V genes explain less than half, and the rest is unexplained. This sample gives 950,000 to 1,300,000 clones in total; 75% of them show up just once. The ten largest clones represent about 1.5% of the sample. Material for sequencing was memory CD4+ T cells sorted from blood. Per the publication, the cell subset or site label means: CD45RA-negative fraction. The source is a man aged 18 to 29 in good health.

The chain couples TRBV2 to TRBJ2-1; D gene unclear. V lost 5 bases, J lost 8 bases, and 10 bases lay in between. Per the germline V gene, CDR1 is SNHLY and CDR2 is FYNNEI. The CDR3 runs to 12 residues. The DNA of the CDR3 is TGTGCCAGCAGTCGAGCCTGGGATGAGCAGTTCTTC. This sequence encodes CASSRAWDEQFF.

On this clone itself: Just one base apart from a much larger clone, this may be a read error. This same CDR3 is encoded by further DNA sequences in the sample. The CDR3 sequence is CAWSVRGVTDTQYF. As DNA, the CDR3 is TGTGCCTGGAGTGTACGAGGAGTCACAGATACGCAGTATTTT. V usage is TRBV30 and J usage is TRBJ2-3; D remains unclear. Trimming cost V 0 bases and J 2 bases, with 9 bases left between them. CDR3 length: 14 residues. CDR1 GTSNPN and CDR2 SVGIG come from the germline V gene (reference sequence). Based on the CDR3 plus reference TRBV30 and TRBJ2-3, the full variable domain is SQTIHQWPATLVQPVGSPLSLECTVEGTSNPNLYWYRQAAGRGLQLLFYSVGIGQISSEVPQNLSASRPQDRQFILSSKKLLLSDSGFYLCAWSVRGVTDTQYFGPGTRLTVL.

This chain uses TRBV9 with TRBJ1-1, with D perhaps matching TRBD1 (5 bases). There are 14 residues in the CDR3. Trimming left V 3 bases short and J 0 bases short, with 9 bases between. Looked up from germline, CDR1 is SGDLS and CDR2 is YYNGEE. The CDR3 sequence is CASSAGPLNTEAFF. The CDR3 DNA sequence: TGTGCCAGCAGCGCGGGACCTCTGAACACTGAAGCTTTCTTT.

A note on this clone: Germline is not matched at one junction end, which may reflect a read error. The rearrangement uses TRBV5-1 and TRBJ1-5; D unclear. Germline-derived CDR1 and CDR2 are SGHRS and YFSETQ. The CDR3 totals 15 residues. The CDR3 nucleotides read TGCGCCAGCAGTTTGGACTACATGGGCAATCAGCCCCAGCATTTT. Amino acid sequence: CASSLDYMGNQPQHF.

The chain combines TRBV18 with TRBJ1-5; D unclear. Germline lookup yields CDR1 KGHSH and CDR2 LQKENI. The CDR3 totals 14 residues. The V end was cut by 1 base, the J end by 6 bases, with 10 bases between. The CDR3 reads CASSPQGSGQPQHF. As DNA, the CDR3 is TGTGCCAGCTCACCACAAGGATCCGGTCAGCCCCAGCATTTT.

This chain joins TRBV7-2 and TRBJ2-1; no definite D call. Germline assignment: CDR1 SGHTA and CDR2 FQGNSA. V was trimmed by 6 bases and J by 3 bases, leaving 6 bases between them. The CDR3 contains 12 residues. CDR3 in amino acids: CASSPSYNEQFF. The CDR3, as DNA: TGTGCCAGCAGTCCTAGCTACAATGAGCAGTTCTTC.

The chain combines TRBV5-1 with TRBJ2-7; D is unresolved. V was trimmed by 2 bases and J by 2 bases, leaving 11 bases between them. Germline V gene sequence: CDR1 SGHRS, CDR2 YFSETQ. CDR3 size: 14 residues. The CDR3 loop is CASSFGKSTYEQYF. The CDR3 bases are TGCGCCAGCAGCTTCGGAAAAAGTACCTACGAGCAGTACTTC. Looking up the rest from reference TRBV5-1 and TRBJ2-7 gives the full variable domain: KAGVTQTPRYLIKTRGQQVTLSCSPISGHRSVSWYQQTPGQGLQFLFEYFSETQRNKGNFPGRFSGRQFSNSRSEMNVSTLELGDSALYLCASSFGKSTYEQYFGPGTRLTVT.

V usage is TRBV5-1 and J usage is TRBJ2-2; 10 bases line up with TRBD2. CDR3 length: 16 amino acids. With V trimmed by 2 bases and J by 1 base, 2 bases remained unmatched. Germline assignment: CDR1 SGHRS and CDR2 YFSETQ. The CDR3 nucleotides read TGCGCCAGCAGCTTTTCTAGCGGGAGGAACACCGGGGAGCTGTTTTTT. Translation: CASSFSSGRNTGELFF.

The J gene is TRBJ1-4, the V gene TRBV6-5; TRBD1 is a possible D gene (5 bases). The CDR3 sequence is 12 residues long. Trimming pared 10 bases from V and 10 bases from J, leaving 16 bases between. CDR1 is MNHEY, CDR2 SVGAGI, per germline. The CDR3 DNA reads TGTGCCACCCGAATCGGGGACGGAAAACTGTTTTTT. Translated, it gives CATRIGDGKLFF.

This clone was counted a few times. The same CDR3 is also encoded by other DNA sequences in this sample. The CDR3 loop is CASSARLAGEQYF. CDR3 sequence (DNA): TGTGCCAGCAGTGCGCGACTAGCGGGGGAGCAGTACTTC. V gene TRBV2 combines with J gene TRBJ2-7; TRBD2 agrees at 11 bases. With 4 bases clipped from V and 7 bases from J, the junction kept 3 bases outside the gene matches. The CDR3 totals 13 residues. The germline CDR1 and CDR2 sequences are SNHLY and FYNNEI.

This rearrangement joins TRBV25-1 to TRBJ1-1; D is uncertain. This CDR3 has 12 residues. Per the germline V gene, CDR1 is MGHDK and CDR2 is SYGVNS. V lost 5 bases and J lost 7, with 11 bases in between. The CDR3 DNA reads TGTGCCAGCAGTACTCTCAGGAGTGAAGCTTTCTTT. Translated, it gives CASSTLRSEAFF.

The chain couples TRBV28 to TRBJ2-1, with 11 bases identical to TRBD2. Germline V gene lookup returns CDR1 MDHEN and CDR2 SYDVKM. V shed 5 bases and J 12 bases; nucleotides not matched to a gene: 15. The CDR3 covers 16 residues. The CDR3 DNA reads as TGTGCCAGCAGTCTGGTCTCACTAGCGGGGGCGGGAGGGCAGTTCTTC. This codes for CASSLVSLAGAGGQFF.

The gene calls are TRBV7-8 and TRBJ2-7; the match to TRBD2 covers 7 bases. This CDR3 is built from 13 residues. The germline CDR1 and CDR2 sequences are SGHVS and FQNEAQ. The V gene end was trimmed by 8 bases and the J gene end by 2 bases; junction bases not matched to a gene: 6. DNA for the CDR3: TGTGCCAGCGAGACGGGGGGTACCTACGAGCAGTACTTC. Translating it yields CASETGGTYEQYF.

The rearrangement joins TRBV6-5 to TRBJ2-5, with 7 bases lining up with TRBD1. This CDR3 is 13 amino acids long. Trimming removed 5 bases from V and 4 bases from J; junction bases left unmatched: 4. Germline V gene lookup returns CDR1 MNHEY and CDR2 SVGAGI. The CDR3: CASSRYRGETQYF. CDR3 nucleotides: TGTGCCAGCAGTAGATACAGGGGAGAGACCCAGTACTTC.

This chain uses TRBV5-1 with TRBJ2-5; D possibly uses TRBD1 or TRBD2 (5 bases each). V dropped 1 base and J dropped 7 bases, with 20 bases sitting between them. The CDR3 runs to 16 residues. The germline CDR1 and CDR2 sequences are SGHRS and YFSETQ. DNA of the CDR3: TGCGCCAGCAGCTTGACCGGGACGAAGATAGTGGGGACCCAGTACTTC. As protein: CASSLTGTKIVGTQYF.

The chain carries TRBV5-5 and TRBJ2-7; D remains unclear. Trimming removed 6 bases from V and 3 bases from J, with 10 bases in between. Germline V lookup: CDR1 SGHKS, CDR2 YYEKEE (reference sequence). The CDR3 covers 12 residues. CDR3 nucleotide sequence: TGTGCCAGCATCTCTCCCAGCTACGAGCAGTACTTC. Its translation: CASISPSYEQYF.

This chain links TRBV6-1 with TRBJ2-7; TRBD1 or TRBD2 may be the D gene (5 bases each). Germline CDR1 reads MNHNS; CDR2 reads SASEGT. Trimming took off 7 bases at V and 0 bases at J, with 16 bases between the two ends. The CDR3 spans 15 residues. This chain's CDR3 is CASNPGGGSSYEQYF. The CDR3 DNA reads as TGTGCCAGCAACCCGGGTGGGGGAAGCTCCTACGAGCAGTACTTC.

This clone was detected only a few times. This sequence joins TRBV10-3 and TRBJ2-7, with unresolved D. The CDR3 spans 14 residues. Germline CDR1 is ENHRY and CDR2 is SYGVKD. V was trimmed by 5 bases and J by 0 bases, leaving 11 bases between them. CDR3 in amino acids: CAISRDGSSYEQYF. The CDR3 nucleotides read TGTGCCATCAGTAGAGACGGTAGCTCCTACGAGCAGTACTTC.

This chain joins TRBV30 and TRBJ1-3; D may be TRBD1 (5 bases). CDR3 size: 16 residues. In germline, CDR1 is GTSNPN, CDR2 SVGIG (reference sequence). V gave up 2 bases and J gave up 0 bases, with 14 bases separating them. DNA for the CDR3: TGTGCCTGGAGTTCCGGGACTTTTTCCTCTGGAAACACCATATATTTT. Protein: CAWSSGTFSSGNTIYF.

The rearrangement joins TRBV9 to TRBJ2-2, with no clear D. Germline assignment: CDR1 SGDLS and CDR2 YYNGEE. Trimming cost V 5 bases and J 3 bases, with 14 bases left between them. The CDR3 totals 15 residues. CDR3 amino acids: CASRGSVTDTGELFF. CDR3 nucleotide sequence: TGTGCCAGCAGAGGGTCCGTGACGGACACCGGGGAGCTGTTTTTT.

The chain uses TRBV27 and TRBJ2-7, with TRBD1 identical over 11 bases. V dropped 1 base and J dropped 5; count of bases not matched to a gene: 4. CDR3 length: 15 amino acids. Germline values: CDR1 MNHEY, CDR2 SMNVEV (reference sequence). The CDR3 coding sequence is TGTGCCAGCAGTTTATTCCGGGACAGGGGGAACGAGCAGTACTTC. Its translation is CASSLFRDRGNEQYF.

The CDR3 sequence: CASSQTISHDEQFF. CDR3 DNA sequence: TGCGCCAGCAGCCAAACTATATCCCACGATGAGCAGTTCTTC. V gene TRBV4-1 combines with J gene TRBJ2-1; no definite D call. The CDR3 has 14 residues. Trimming removed 2 bases at V and 8 bases at J, with 13 bases between. Germline CDR1 is MGHRA and CDR2 is YSYEKL.

The chain couples TRBV27 to TRBJ1-3, with D perhaps TRBD1 (5 bases). V was shortened by 6 bases and J by 0 bases, with 9 bases between the two germline ends. Per the germline V gene, CDR1 is MNHEY and CDR2 is SMNVEV (reference sequence). CDR3 length equals 14 residues. The CDR3 DNA reads TGTGCCAGCAGGGGACCGGTCTCTGGAAACACCATATATTTT. Protein sequence: CASRGPVSGNTIYF.